Described below is a single T cell receptor beta chain sequence and its context. This clonotype was found many times. Its antigen has not been determined. It has no much larger one-base neighbor in the sample; base qualities were not kept. The sample belongs to a study of T cells in Graves' hyperthyroidism and ophthalmopathy (dated by TCRdb to 2018 to 2020). A note on the overall study: Peripheral blood samples were taken at the time of initial diagnosis, prior to any treatment. A discovery cohort of about a hundred patients, fewer than 50 with Graves' ophthalmopathy and 55 to 65 with stable Graves' hyperthyroidism, was used to find distinguishing TCR V-J signatures. An independent validation cohort of about 20 hyperthyroidism patients and 17 patients who later progressed to ophthalmopathy tested prospective prediction of ophthalmopathy. The roughly 94 discovery patients were randomly split 7:3 into training and test sets. Thyroid tissue and blood T-cell repertoires from over 5 Graves' hyperthyroidism patients were also compared in the study. Following sampling, methimazole starting at 30 mg daily was given to hyperthyroidism patients, and high-dose intravenous methylprednisolone was given to ophthalmopathy patients. According to the paper, TCR Vbeta CDR3 sequencing was carried out on 135 peripheral blood samples, which came from 40 to 45 ophthalmopathy, some 73 hyperthyroidism and approximately 17 progressor patients. Findings and caveats that apply to the study as a whole: Ophthalmopathy was separated from stable hyperthyroidism by a 13 V-J signature model, with about 88% sensitivity and just over 81% specificity obtained in cross-validation and 80%/75% obtained in testing. Blood samples also contained most of the expanded thyroid clonotypes (frequency above 0.001), which suggests that blood repertoires may reflect thyroid immune responses. Sample size was not statistically predetermined, and investigators were not blinded to group allocation. In validation, the model predicted progression to ophthalmopathy a median of roughly 6.1 months before onset, with roughly 70% sensitivity and about 72% specificity.

A patient counted as having stable Graves' hyperthyroidism if no progression to ophthalmopathy occurred over 18 months of follow-up. Hyperthyroidism patients were aged 18 to 65 years and newly diagnosed, with disease duration of less than 2 months. The study excluded patients with uncontrolled infections, other autoimmune diseases, pregnancy or lactation. Diagnoses were established on the basis of clinical symptoms, serum thyroxine and TRAb, thyroid ultrasound, and orbital computed tomography. PBMCs were isolated from about 9.1 ml of fresh peripheral blood by Ficoll-Paque density gradient centrifugation. Total RNA was extracted using Trizol reagent, and RNA quality was assessed on an Agilent 2100 Bioanalyzer. Including the terminal cysteine and phenylalanine, the CDR3 comprises 11 residues. Only CDR3 DNA is held: 33 bases, read in frame from base 1. According to the germline V gene, CDR1 reads MDHEN and CDR2 reads SYDVKM. The V end loses 5 bases and the J end loses 8 bases, and a stretch of 9 bases separates them.

Amplification of TCR beta CDR3 regions was carried out from RNA transcripts. The TCR CDR3 was subjected to a first round of RT-PCR using the HTBI primer set and the Qiagen OneStep RT-PCR kit. A second multiplex PCR round built the libraries, followed by size selection and purification. The libraries were sequenced on an Illumina HiSeq2000 using paired-end 100 bp reads. The authors processed their data as follows. Raw data were processed with SOAPnuke, discarding reads with adapters, uncalled bases, mean Phred below 15, or no exact constant-primer or identifier match. High-quality paired reads were merged with COPE v1.2.5, and unique nucleotide sequences were defined as clonotypes. MiTCR v1.1 was used to align clonotypes to the IMGT TRBV, TRBD and TRBJ reference segments. Analysis was restricted to V-J combinations with a frequency above 0.0001, which covered 99.2% of repertoires. A TCS score was defined as the ratio between F50 (clonal expansion) and ExV (chaos), using BLOSUM62-based TCRdist between CDR3 peptides within each V-J. Welch's t-statistics and random forest reduced several hundred V-J features to 13, which were used in a naive Bayes classifier (R e1071). TCRdb took the public reads, trimmed them with fastp at Q25, ran MiXCR for clone calling and kept in-frame beta chains. Every entry covers one CDR3 protein and lists the most common genes and DNA from its rows. These V and J calls originate from TCRdb's pipeline instead of the authors' own analysis. The sample table records 600,000 to 650,000 distinct CDR3 sequences; roughly 15% of these occur just once. The top ten constitute 3% to 4.5% of the sample.

The sequenced sample consisted of blood. In this chain, TRBV28 is recombined with TRBJ1-2; the D gene cannot be resolved reliably. The sequence was obtained from a woman aged 25 to 39 with Graves' hyperthyroidism. The CDR3 sequence is CASSPGRGYTF. The nucleotide sequence is given as TGTGCCAGCAGTCCCGGAAGGGGCTACACCTTC.